Each of the 31 T cell receptor beta chains below was sequenced from the same sample in a study of blood T cell repertoires in COVID-19. Sequencing used immunoSEQ multiplex PCR; TCRdb keeps in-frame clones, though not all of them. The sample yields 320,000 or so clones, 75% to 90% seen once. The sequenced material came from PBMCs or T cells enriched from blood (not recorded which). The receptors here all came from a man aged 60 to 69 who had recovered from COVID-19.

The chain combines TRBV9 with TRBJ1-3; the D is unclear. Germline CDR1 is SGDLS and CDR2 is YYNGEE. The CDR3 consists of 15 residues. V shed 0 bases and J shed 0 bases, with 7 bases lying between them. CDR3 loop: CASSVEQYSGNTIYF. Written as DNA, the CDR3 is TGTGCCAGCAGCGTAGAACAGTACTCTGGAAACACCATATATTTT.

The rearrangement links TRBV28 to TRBJ1-5; 8 nucleotides agree with TRBD1. J lost 6 bases, V lost 2 bases, and 6 bases had no gene match. Germline lookup yields CDR1 MDHEN and CDR2 SYDVKM. This CDR3 region has 15 residues. The CDR3 DNA reads as TGTGCCAGCAGTTTACCCGGGACAGGCGGTCAGCCCCAGCATTTT. The encoded protein is CASSLPGTGGQPQHF.

The chain uses TRBV7-3 and TRBJ2-1; D gene unclear. Trimming pared 5 bases from V and 4 bases from J, leaving 15 bases between. The CDR3 extends over 15 amino acids. Looked up from germline, CDR1 is SGHTA and CDR2 is FQGTGA. The CDR3 reads CASSAVSRSYNEQFF. CDR3 in DNA: TGTGCCAGCAGCGCGGTTAGCCGAAGTTACAATGAGCAGTTCTTC.

This clone was observed a single time. This sequence joins TRBV7-9 and TRBJ1-2; a possible D gene is TRBD1 (5 bases). CDR1 is SEHNR, CDR2 FQNEAQ, per germline (reference sequence). Trimming cost V 2 bases and J 4 bases, with 14 bases left between them. This CDR3 spans 15 amino acids. Written as DNA, the CDR3 is TGTGCCAGCAGCTTATTCGACAGATCTATCTATGGCTACACCTTC. Translating it yields CASSLFDRSIYGYTF.

The V and J genes are TRBV6-5 and TRBJ2-7, with D possibly being TRBD2 (6 bases). Trimming shortened V by 8 bases and J by 3 bases, and 17 bases separated the two germline ends. This CDR3 contains 14 residues. CDR1 MNHEY and CDR2 SVGAGI come from the germline V gene. The CDR3 nucleotides are TGTGCCAGCGGCCATGGAGGGACCGGCTACGAGCAGTACTTC. This gives the protein CASGHGGTGYEQYF.

The chain links TRBV6-5 to TRBJ2-1; 12 bases align to TRBD2. The germline CDR1 and CDR2 sequences are MNHEY and SVGAGI. V lost 6 bases, J lost 5 bases, and 5 bases stayed unmatched. The CDR3 covers 15 residues. CDR3 nucleotides: TGTGCCAGCAGCACTAGACTAGCGGGAGACAATGAGCAGTTCTTC. Translation gives CASSTRLAGDNEQFF.

The chain is built from TRBV19 and TRBJ2-7, with a possible D match to TRBD1 (6 bases). The ends were cut back, 7 bases at V and 6 bases at J, with 19 bases in the middle. The germline V gene has CDR1 LNHDA and CDR2 SQIVND (reference sequence). This CDR3 comprises 14 residues. DNA of the CDR3: TGTGCCAGTACCATACAAGGGGGTTCGGGCGAGCAGTACTTC. This sequence encodes CASTIQGGSGEQYF.

The chain joins TRBV6-5 to TRBJ1-2; D is possibly TRBD1 (6 bases). Deletions cut 5 bases from V and 6 bases from J, with 19 bases between. CDR1 is MNHEY, CDR2 SVGAGI, per germline. The CDR3 consists of 15 residues. The chain's CDR3 is CASSNLPGTPDGYTF. DNA for the CDR3: TGTGCCAGCAGTAACCTCCCCGGGACACCTGATGGCTACACCTTC.

The chain couples TRBV9 to TRBJ2-3, with D perhaps TRBD2 (6 bases). Trimming pared 0 bases from V and 6 bases from J, leaving 23 bases between. CDR1 and CDR2 (germline): SGDLS, YYNGEE. CDR3 size: 18 residues. The CDR3 protein is CASSVALGPAGQSDTQYF. The CDR3 coding sequence is TGTGCCAGCAGCGTAGCCCTTGGGCCAGCGGGTCAGTCGGATACGCAGTATTTT.

The chain combines TRBV5-1 with TRBJ1-3; possible D gene TRBD1, 5 bases. Trimming took 0 bases from V and 0 from J, leaving 10 bases between them. CDR3 length: 16 residues. Looked up from germline, CDR1 is SGHRS and CDR2 is YFSETQ. The CDR3 DNA sequence: TGCGCCAGCAGCTTGGGGGATACAGGCTCTGGAAACACCATATATTTT. Protein product: CASSLGDTGSGNTIYF. The full variable domain, completed using reference TRBV5-1 and TRBJ1-3, is KAGVTQTPRYLIKTRGQQVTLSCSPISGHRSVSWYQQTPGQGLQFLFEYFSETQRNKGNFPGRFSGRQFSNSRSEMNVSTLELGDSALYLCASSLGDTGSGNTIYFGEGSWLTVV.

The rearrangement joins TRBV19 to TRBJ1-5; 7 bases map to TRBD1. The CDR3 is 14 amino acids. J gave up 7 bases and V 0 bases, and 3 bases lay outside the gene matches. Germline CDR1 reads LNHDA; CDR2 reads SQIVND (reference sequence). The CDR3 reads CASSIDQGVQPQHF. In nucleotides, the CDR3 is TGTGCCAGTAGTATAGATCAGGGGGTACAGCCCCAGCATTTT.

The CDR3 spells CASSASGMVSYNEQFF. In DNA, the CDR3 is TGTGCCAGCAGCGCTAGCGGGATGGTATCCTACAATGAGCAGTTCTTC. The chain carries TRBV9 and TRBJ2-1; TRBD2 agrees at 9 bases. There are 16 residues in the CDR3. Germline CDR1 is SGDLS and CDR2 is YYNGEE. V trimming: 3 bases; J trimming: 1 base; junction bases outside the gene matches: 5.

The chain joins TRBV2 to TRBJ2-7; 8 bases are shared with TRBD2. Losses at the gene ends were 0 bases for V and 6 bases for J; bases not matched to a gene: 13. Germline CDR1 is SNHLY and CDR2 is FYNNEI. The CDR3 sequence is 17 residues long. As DNA, the CDR3 is TGTGCCAGCAGTGAAGCGCTTTGGGGACTAGACGGGGCCGAGCAGTACTTC. As protein: CASSEALWGLDGAEQYF.

J is TRBJ2-3 and V is TRBV19; a possible D gene is TRBD2 (6 bases). V was shortened by 2 bases and J by 2 bases, with 14 bases between the two germline ends. This CDR3 is 16 amino acids long. Per the germline V gene, CDR1 is LNHDA and CDR2 is SQIVND (reference sequence). The CDR3 reads CASSIKGLRPTDTQYF. Written as DNA, the CDR3 is TGTGCCAGTAGTATAAAGGGACTTAGACCCACAGATACGCAGTATTTT.

The CDR3 DNA follows: TGTGCCAGCAGCTTAACCCCGGGACATTACTACGAGCAGTACTTC. It translates to CASSLTPGHYYEQYF. The rearrangement links TRBV7-3 to TRBJ2-7, with D perhaps TRBD1 (6 bases). The CDR3 is made up of 15 amino acids. Per the germline V gene, CDR1 is SGHTA and CDR2 is FQGTGA. The V end lost 0 bases, the J end lost 3 bases, and 12 bases lay between the germline ends.

This chain connects TRBV24-1 to TRBJ2-3, with D possibly matching TRBD2 (6 bases). Germline V gene sequence: CDR1 KGHDR, CDR2 SFDVKD. The V gene lost 1 base and the J gene lost 5 bases, with 12 bases spanning the gap. This CDR3 spans 15 amino acids. CDR3 sequence: CATSDFGLPKDTQYF. The CDR3 nucleotides are TGTGCCACCAGTGATTTCGGACTACCAAAAGATACGCAGTATTTT.

V usage is TRBV27 and J usage is TRBJ2-7, with 11 bases matching TRBD1. This CDR3 is 18 amino acids long. J lost 0 bases, V lost 1 base, and 8 bases had no gene match. Per germline, CDR1 MNHEY and CDR2 SMNVEV (reference sequence). The CDR3 loop reads CASSLYGTGGTSSYEQYF. The CDR3 DNA reads as TGTGCCAGCAGTTTATATGGGACAGGGGGTACGAGCTCCTACGAGCAGTACTTC.

This rearrangement joins TRBV7-3 to TRBJ1-1; 7 bases map to TRBD1. The CDR3 extends over 15 amino acids. After removal of 5 bases from V and 1 base from J, the junction contained 7 bases not matched to a gene. The germline V gene has CDR1 SGHTA and CDR2 FQGTGA. The CDR3 sequence: CASSAAGTENTEAFF. As DNA, the CDR3 is TGTGCCAGCAGCGCCGCCGGGACAGAGAACACTGAAGCTTTCTTT.

The chain has TRBV5-4 and TRBJ1-4, with D uncertain. Germline CDR1 is SGHNT and CDR2 is YYREEE (reference sequence). There are 12 residues in the CDR3. V lost 0 bases, J lost 9 bases, and 6 bases lay in between. The DNA for the CDR3 is TGTGCCAGCAGCTTGGCCACTAAAAAACTGTTTTTT. It codes for CASSLATKKLFF.

The chain joins TRBV20-1 to TRBJ2-3; 12 bases fit TRBD2. The CDR3 loop spans 17 amino acids. Per germline, CDR1 DFQATT and CDR2 SNEGSKA (reference sequence). The V gene end was trimmed by 3 bases and the J gene end by 3 bases; junction bases not matched to a gene: 10. The CDR3 region has the DNA TGCAGTGCTAGTTCTAGCGGGAGGGTTGGGGGTACAGATACGCAGTATTTT. Its protein is CSASSSGRVGGTDTQYF.

The gene calls are TRBV10-3 and TRBJ2-5, with D perhaps matching TRBD1 (6 bases). The germline V gene has CDR1 ENHRY and CDR2 SYGVKD. Deletions cut 6 bases from V and 1 base from J, with 12 bases between. CDR3 length: 14 amino acids. DNA for the CDR3: TGTGCCATCAGCGGACAGATAGGCCAAGAGACCCAGTACTTC. Translated: CAISGQIGQETQYF.

This chain connects TRBV19 to TRBJ1-1; D is uncertain. The germline gives CDR1 LNHDA, CDR2 SQIVND (reference sequence). CDR3 length equals 14 residues. Trimming took 4 bases from V and 1 from J, leaving 10 bases between them. CDR3 DNA sequence: TGTGCCAGTAGTAGGAGGACTGGGAACACTGAAGCTTTCTTT. Amino acids: CASSRRTGNTEAFF.

The rearrangement links TRBV9 to TRBJ1-1, with no clear D. This CDR3 comprises 15 residues. Germline lookup yields CDR1 SGDLS and CDR2 YYNGEE. Trimming stripped 0 bases from V and 3 bases from J, with 12 bases between. The DNA of the CDR3 is TGTGCCAGCAGCGTAGGGGAGGTGGTTCACACTGAAGCTTTCTTT. This translates into CASSVGEVVHTEAFF. Combining the CDR3 with reference TRBV9 and TRBJ1-1 gives the whole variable domain DSGVTQTPKHLITATGQRVTLRCSPRSGDLSVYWYQQSLDQGLQFLIQYYNGEERAKGNILERFSAQQFPDLHSELNLSSLELGDSALYFCASSVGEVVHTEAFFGQGTRLTVV.

The chain has TRBV15 and TRBJ1-5; no clear D gene. V was clipped by 8 bases and J by 5 bases, with 10 bases between them. This CDR3 has 12 residues. CDR1 is LNHNV, CDR2 YYDKDF, per germline (reference sequence). The CDR3 sequence is CATGEGYQPQHF. The CDR3 nucleotides read TGTGCCACCGGGGAGGGATATCAGCCCCAGCATTTT.

The V and J genes are TRBV6-1 and TRBJ2-2; no firm D call. V was clipped by 2 bases and J by 7 bases, with 5 bases between them. The germline V gene has CDR1 MNHNS and CDR2 SASEGT. CDR3 size: 12 residues. In DNA form, the CDR3 reads TGTGCCAGCAGTGAACCCTACGGGGAGCTGTTTTTT. Translating gives CASSEPYGELFF.

This CDR3 is CASSGEGRGEQYF. The CDR3, as DNA: TGTGCCAGCAGTGGGGAGGGCCGAGGGGAGCAGTACTTC. The chain links TRBV2 to TRBJ2-7; 7 nucleotides agree with TRBD2. The CDR3 covers 13 residues. CDR1 and CDR2 (germline): SNHLY, FYNNEI. The trim removed 4 bases at V and 7 bases at J, leaving 7 bases unmatched.

This clone has a handful of counts. The chain recombines TRBV6-5 with TRBJ1-1; TRBD1 might be the D (6 bases). V lost 8 bases, J lost 3 bases, and 10 bases lay in between. This CDR3 is built from 12 residues. Germline-derived CDR1 and CDR2 are MNHEY and SVGAGI. Written as DNA, the CDR3 is TGTGCCAGCCAGGGGTCGGACACTGAAGCTTTCTTT. Its translation is CASQGSDTEAFF.

This sequence joins TRBV5-1 and TRBJ1-1; 8 bases line up with TRBD1. This CDR3 is built from 15 residues. The V and J ends lost 6 bases and 4 bases, in that order; junction bases with no gene match: 11. CDR1 and CDR2 from the germline V gene are SGHRS and YFSETQ. The DNA of the CDR3 is TGCGCCAGCAAAGCGTCGACAGGGGTGGGCACTGAAGCTTTCTTT. This gives the protein CASKASTGVGTEAFF.

The table lists this clone with a count of one. The chain couples TRBV19 to TRBJ1-4, with unresolved D. The CDR3 spans 13 residues. The germline V gene encodes CDR1 LNHDA and CDR2 SQIVND (reference sequence). The V end was cut by 8 bases, the J end by 7 bases, with 14 bases between. In DNA, the CDR3 is TGTGCCAGTGGGCGTGAGCTTTCTGAAAAACTGTTTTTT. Amino acid sequence: CASGRELSEKLFF.

The chain joins TRBV19 to TRBJ1-1, with D perhaps matching TRBD1 (5 bases). V shed 7 bases and J shed 0 bases, with 24 bases lying between them. CDR1 LNHDA and CDR2 SQIVND come from the germline V gene (reference sequence). This CDR3 has 18 amino acids. CDR3 nucleotides: TGTGCCAGTACTCAAATTTGGGGGGTTTTGACGATGAACACTGAAGCTTTCTTT. Encoded protein: CASTQIWGVLTMNTEAFF.

This clone was found a few times. The chain joins TRBV29-1 to TRBJ2-5, with 9 positions matching TRBD2. V gave up 6 bases and J gave up 1 base; unmatched junction bases: 12. Germline V lookup: CDR1 SQVTM, CDR2 ANQGSEA. The CDR3 totals 16 residues. CDR3 coding DNA: TGCAGCGTGGGCCCGACTAGCGGAGAGACCCAAGAGACCCAGTACTTC. Its translation is CSVGPTSGETQETQYF.